These 12 T cell receptor beta chains were sequenced from one sample in a study of blood T cell repertoires in COVID-19. Here immunoSEQ multiplex PCR was the method, and the copy in TCRdb shows in-frame clones only, minus some. In the table there are about 50,000 clones, 85% of which are singletons. Sequences were obtained from peripheral blood. The source is a man between 60 and 70 years old with acute or convalescent COVID-19.

The chain uses TRBV7-3 and TRBJ2-2; D uncertain. Trimming stripped 5 bases from V and 6 bases from J, with 16 bases between. The CDR3 runs 15 residues. Germline lookup yields CDR1 SGHTA and CDR2 FQGTGA. The CDR3 region is CASSRGGTVAGELFF. The CDR3 DNA reads TGTGCCAGCAGCCGCGGCGGTACCGTGGCCGGGGAGCTGTTTTTT. Together with reference TRBV7-3 and TRBJ2-2, the CDR3 gives the full variable domain: GAGVSQTPSNKVTEKGKYVELRCDPISGHTALYWYRQSLGQGPEFLIYFQGTGAADDSGLPNDRFFAVRPEGSVSTLKIQRTERGDSAVYLCASSRGGTVAGELFFGEGSRLTVL.

This chain connects TRBV3-1 (or the pseudogene TRBV3-2) to TRBJ2-3; TRBD2 agrees at 14 bases. This CDR3 is built from 18 residues. The J segment lost 0 bases and the V segment lost 5 bases, leaving 7 bases of the junction unmatched. Per the germline V gene, CDR1 is LGHDT and CDR2 is YNNKEL (reference sequence). In nucleotides, the CDR3 is TGTGCCAGCAGCGAGGGACTAGCGGGAGATTGGAGCACAGATACGCAGTATTTT. The encoded protein is CASSEGLAGDWSTDTQYF.

This clone has more than one count but fewer than ten. The rearrangement uses TRBV19 and TRBJ1-1; D might be TRBD1 (6 bases). Trimming took 5 bases from V and 1 from J, leaving 17 bases between them. The CDR3 is 16 residues long. The V gene's germline CDR1 is LNHDA and CDR2 SQIVND (reference sequence). The CDR3 reads CASSALQGSGNTEAFF. As DNA, the CDR3 is TGTGCCAGTAGTGCTTTACAGGGCTCGGGGAACACTGAAGCTTTCTTT.

CDR3 loop: CASSLGQMNTEAFF. For the CDR3, the DNA is TGTGCCAGCAGCTTGGGACAGATGAACACTGAAGCTTTCTTT. The chain has TRBV5-5 and TRBJ1-1, with a weak D call TRBD1 (5 bases). Looked up from germline, CDR1 is SGHKS and CDR2 is YYEKEE (reference sequence). The CDR3 extends over 14 amino acids. Trimming cost V 0 bases and J 0 bases, with 6 bases left between them.

The CDR3, as DNA: TGCGCCAGCAAGGGGCGGAATCAGCCCCAGCATTTT. It yields the protein CASKGRNQPQHF. The V and J genes are TRBV23-1 and TRBJ1-5; D may be TRBD1 (5 bases). TRBV23-1 is classed as an ORF, of uncertain function. The CDR3 length is 12 residues. Trimming took 7 bases from V and 4 from J, leaving 8 bases between them.

This sequence joins TRBV7-3 and TRBJ1-5; D gene uncertain. This CDR3 has 13 residues. V was pared by 5 bases and J by 4 bases, with 9 bases between. The V gene's germline CDR1 is SGHTA and CDR2 FQGTGA. The CDR3 loop is CASSPSGNQPQHF. DNA of the CDR3: TGTGCCAGCAGCCCCAGTGGTAATCAGCCCCAGCATTTT.

The chain joins TRBV6-1 to TRBJ2-2, with TRBD1 identical over 7 bases. J gave up 7 bases and V 4 bases, and 15 bases lay outside the gene matches. The germline V gene has CDR1 MNHNS and CDR2 SASEGT. This CDR3 has 17 residues. The CDR3, as DNA: TGTGCCAGCAGTGTCTCCCGGGACAGACTTTGGGGCGGGGAGCTGTTTTTT. Its protein is CASSVSRDRLWGGELFF.

The chain recombines TRBV18 with TRBJ1-1; 10 bases are a match to TRBD1. There are 16 residues in the CDR3. Germline V gene lookup returns CDR1 KGHSH and CDR2 LQKENI. V lost 5 bases, J lost 3 bases, and 9 bases stayed unmatched. In nucleotides, the CDR3 is TGTGCCAGCTCAGCGACAGGGGGCAGATTGGACACTGAAGCTTTCTTT. Translated, it gives CASSATGGRLDTEAFF.

V usage is TRBV2 and J usage is TRBJ1-1; TRBD1 matches at 10 bases. The germline gives CDR1 SNHLY, CDR2 FYNNEI. The junction had 4 bases not matched to a gene; V was cut back by 5 bases and J by 4 bases. The CDR3 is 14 amino acids. The CDR3 coding sequence is TGTGCCAGCAGTAGGGACAGGGGAATCACTGAAGCTTTCTTT. Protein product: CASSRDRGITEAFF.

The chain couples TRBV7-3 to TRBJ1-2; 8 bases are a match to TRBD1. The V and J ends lost 1 base and 7 bases, in that order; junction bases with no gene match: 2. CDR1 and CDR2 from the germline V gene are SGHTA and FQGTGA. The length of the CDR3 is 13 residues. The CDR3, as DNA: TGTGCCAGCAGCTTAATGACAGGGGTTGGCTACACCTTC. It specifies CASSLMTGVGYTF.

The chain joins TRBV9 to TRBJ1-2; perhaps TRBD1 as D (6 bases). Germline-derived CDR1 and CDR2 are SGDLS and YYNGEE. Trimming took 3 bases from V and 6 from J, leaving 21 bases between them. The CDR3 contains 16 residues. In DNA, the CDR3 is TGTGCCAGCAGCGCAGGGGTGAGCATGGTAGTCGATGGCTACACCTTC. This sequence encodes CASSAGVSMVVDGYTF.

The rearrangement joins TRBV7-2 to TRBJ2-1; D remains unclear. V gave up 5 bases and J gave up 2 bases, with 10 bases separating them. From germline, CDR1 is SGHTA and CDR2 FQGNSA. The CDR3 extends over 14 amino acids. This CDR3 reads CASSLSSPYNEQFF. The CDR3 nucleotides read TGTGCCAGCAGCCTTTCTTCCCCCTACAATGAGCAGTTCTTC. The complete variable domain, with remaining parts taken from reference TRBV7-2 and TRBJ2-1, reads GAGVSQSPSNKVTEKGKDVELRCDPISGHTALYWYRQSLGQGLEFLIYFQGNSAPDKSGLPSDRFSAERTGGSVSTLTIQRTQQEDSAVYLCASSLSSPYNEQFFGPGTRLTVL.